Below, 9 T cell receptor beta chains from the same sample are listed, as sequenced in a study of cytomegalovirus exposure and HLA in healthy donors. The study ran its PCR with 60 Vbeta and 13 Jbeta primers. TCRdb keeps only in-frame clones here, not all; method: immunoSEQ multiplex PCR. The table has 99,000 or so clones, about 15% seen once. The sequencing input was PBMCs. The receptors derive from a female donor in good health and CMV-seronegative.

This clone appeared a few times. This chain links TRBV28 with TRBJ1-3, with TRBD1 matching 8 bases. V lost 6 bases to trimming and J lost 2 bases; unmatched junction nucleotides: 6. Germline CDR1 MDHEN, CDR2 SYDVKM. CDR3 length: 15 residues. This CDR3 is CASRPMDRAGNTIYF. The CDR3 DNA is TGTGCCAGCAGACCTATGGACAGGGCTGGAAACACCATATATTTT.

This clone came up a few times. The chain carries TRBV7-2 and TRBJ1-2, with 7 nucleotides matching TRBD1. This CDR3 spans 17 amino acids. Germline V lookup: CDR1 SGHTA, CDR2 FQGNSA. Trimming cost V 4 bases and J 2 bases; bases outside gene matches: 13. This chain's CDR3 is CASSSPLGQARNYGYTF. Written as DNA, the CDR3 is TGTGCCAGCAGCTCCCCCCTCGGACAGGCCCGGAACTATGGCTACACCTTC.

This chain links TRBV27 with TRBJ2-7; 7 bases match TRBD1. The germline CDR1 and CDR2 sequences are MNHEY and SMNVEV (reference sequence). The junction had 6 bases not matched to a gene; V was cut back by 4 bases and J by 3 bases. CDR3 length equals 14 residues. For the CDR3, the DNA is TGTGCCAGCAGTTCGGGACAGCACTACTACGAGCAGTACTTC. Translated, it gives CASSSGQHYYEQYF.

The rearrangement links TRBV11-2 to TRBJ2-1, with a weak D call TRBD2 (5 bases). V shed 2 bases and J shed 6 bases, with 14 bases lying between them. This CDR3 contains 15 residues. CDR1 and CDR2 from the germline V gene are SGHAT and FQNNGV. The CDR3 bases are TGTGCCAGCAGCTTAAATCGGGGTGGTTCCAATGAGCAGTTCTTC. As protein: CASSLNRGGSNEQFF.

This rearrangement joins TRBV6-6 to TRBJ2-3, with TRBD1 matching 10 bases. The CDR3 spans 16 residues. Per the germline V gene, CDR1 is MNHNY and CDR2 is SVGAGI (reference sequence). After removal of 6 bases from V and 0 bases from J, the junction contained 6 bases not matched to a gene. The CDR3 reads CASRGQGRSSTDTQYF. Written as DNA, the CDR3 is TGTGCCAGCAGGGGACAGGGGCGATCTAGCACAGATACGCAGTATTTT.

This rearrangement joins TRBV12-5 to TRBJ2-5; 12 nucleotides align to TRBD2. Germline lookup yields CDR1 LGHNT and CDR2 FRNRAP. The CDR3 is 16 amino acids. The ends lost 4 bases at V and 4 bases at J; junction bases unmatched: 7. In DNA form, the CDR3 reads TGTGCTAGTGGTTCTGGACTAGCGGGGCTCGGAGAGACCCAGTACTTC. It encodes CASGSGLAGLGETQYF. The whole variable domain, remainder taken from reference TRBV12-5 and TRBJ2-5, is DARVTQTPRHKVTEMGQEVTMRCQPILGHNTVFWYRQTMMQGLELLAYFRNRAPLDDSGMPKDRFSAEMPDATLATLKIQPSEPRDSAVYFCASGSGLAGLGETQYFGPGTRLLVL.

This clone was observed a few times. The V and J genes are TRBV20-1 and TRBJ1-2; D gene ambiguous. V was pared by 4 bases and J by 7 bases, with 10 bases between. Germline V CDR1 and CDR2: DFQATT, SNEGSKA (reference sequence). The CDR3 sequence is 11 residues long. CDR3 region: CSATSVSGYTF. CDR3 in DNA: TGCAGTGCTACAAGTGTGAGTGGCTACACCTTC.

This clone has just a few counts. The J gene is TRBJ2-5, the V gene TRBV20-1, with D unresolved. This CDR3 is 11 amino acids long. The ends were cut back, 3 bases at V and 5 bases at J, with 7 bases in the middle. CDR1 is DFQATT and CDR2 is SNEGSKA in the germline V gene (reference sequence). The CDR3 sequence: CSARAPETQYF. The CDR3 DNA sequence: TGCAGTGCTAGGGCCCCGGAGACCCAGTACTTC.

This clone occurred many times. The rearrangement joins TRBV10-3 to TRBJ2-1; tentative D call: TRBD2 (6 bases). This CDR3 is 13 amino acids long. Per germline, CDR1 ENHRY and CDR2 SYGVKD. V lost 4 bases and J lost 7, with 11 bases in between. CDR3 DNA sequence: TGTGCCATCAGTGGGGGGGACGCGAATGAGCAGTTCTTC. Amino acid sequence: CAISGGDANEQFF.